This T cell receptor beta chain is from a study of shared clonotypes between healthy human individuals. Comment on this clone: Its antigen is not known. A much larger clonotype is one base distant, so this may be a read error.

The protocol was immunoSEQ multiplex PCR, while the TCRdb copy is restricted to in-frame clones and leaves out a portion. The sample includes over 2 million clones, roughly 95% of them seen just once. Germline V gene sequence: CDR1 SGHRS, CDR2 YFSETQ. The CDR3 is 13 residues long. Trimming pared 4 bases from V and 4 bases from J, leaving 10 bases between. Study-wide results and limits: The generation probabilities recorded for non-shared clonotypes fell below those of clonotypes shared by all four donors. Sampling included only blood; tissue repertoires likely differ.

This receptor was obtained from a man aged 18 to 30 in good health. The chain carries TRBV5-1 and TRBJ2-3, with D perhaps matching TRBD2 (6 bases). The source material was naive CD4+ T cells sorted from blood. The subset: CD45RA+ positively selected. The CDR3 loop reads CASSPTSSDTQYF. The CDR3 DNA is TGCGCCAGCAGCCCAACTAGCTCAGATACGCAGTATTTT.